Below, one T cell receptor (beta chain) is given with its context. Its antigen is currently unknown. Here immunoSEQ multiplex PCR was the method, and the copy in TCRdb shows in-frame clones only, minus some. In the table there are some 100,000 clones, 80% to 90% of which are singletons. The germline V gene encodes CDR1 LNHDA and CDR2 SQIVND (reference sequence). This CDR3 contains 13 residues. V was trimmed by 4 bases and J by 0 bases, leaving 6 bases between them. This sample is part of a study of identifying expanded T cells in peripheral blood. Collection occurred without any documented infections or immune events in donors. Study-level points and caveats: Technical replicates showed about 1.1 changed clones; two weeks about 16.4; four weeks 19. Clone count variance between roughly 2-week samples rose with total template count.

The clonotype comes from a person between 18 and 75 years old in good health. The rearrangement links TRBV19 to TRBJ1-1; D is unresolved. Sequenced: blood. Here the CDR3 DNA reads TGTGCCAGTAGTACGCAGATGAACACTGAAGCTTTCTTT. It translates to CASSTQMNTEAFF. Looking up the rest from reference TRBV19 and TRBJ1-1 gives the full variable domain: DGGITQSPKYLFRKEGQNVTLSCEQNLNHDAMYWYRQDPGQGLRLIYYSQIVNDFQKGDIAEGYSVSREKKESFPLTVTSAQKNPTAFYLCASSTQMNTEAFFGQGTRLTVV.